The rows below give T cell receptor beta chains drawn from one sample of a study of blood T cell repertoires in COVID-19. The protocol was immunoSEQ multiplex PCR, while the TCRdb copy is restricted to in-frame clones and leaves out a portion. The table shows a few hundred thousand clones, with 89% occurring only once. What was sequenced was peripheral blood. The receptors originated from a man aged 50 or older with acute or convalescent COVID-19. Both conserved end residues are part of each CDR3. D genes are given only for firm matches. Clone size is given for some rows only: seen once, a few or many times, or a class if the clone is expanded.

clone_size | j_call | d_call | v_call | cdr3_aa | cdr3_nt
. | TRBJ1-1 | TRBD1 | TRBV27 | CASSFGTGGGGNTEAFF | TGTGCCAGCAGTTTCGGCACAGGGGGTGGCGGGAACACTGAAGCTTTCTTT
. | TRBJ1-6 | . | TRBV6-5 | CASRTGQSDSPLHF | TGTGCCAGCCGAACCGGACAGTCGGATTCACCCCTCCACTTT
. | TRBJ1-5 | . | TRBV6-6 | CATLEAGALQPQHF | TGTGCCACCCTGGAGGCAGGGGCTCTTCAGCCCCAGCATTTT
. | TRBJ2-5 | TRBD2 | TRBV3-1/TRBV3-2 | CASSQDLGTSVDTQYF | TGTGCCAGCAGCCAAGATCTTGGGACTAGCGTGGACACCCAGTACTTC
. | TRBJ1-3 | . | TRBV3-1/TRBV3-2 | CASSQGGSGNTIYF | TGTGCCAGCAGCCAAGGAGGGTCCGGAAACACCATATATTTT
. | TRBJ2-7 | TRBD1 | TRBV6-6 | CASSTGQGRYEQYF | TGTGCCAGCAGCACCGGACAGGGGCGGTACGAGCAGTACTTC
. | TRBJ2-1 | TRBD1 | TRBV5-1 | CASSFRDRGNNEQFF | TGCGCCAGCAGTTTCCGGGACAGGGGGAACAATGAGCAGTTCTTC
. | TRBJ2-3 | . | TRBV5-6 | CASSPAGTPSDTQYF | TGTGCCAGCAGCCCGGCCGGGACTCCCTCCGATACGCAGTATTTT
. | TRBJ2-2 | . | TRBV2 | CASISGGGELFF | TGTGCCAGCATCTCGGGTGGCGGGGAGCTGTTTTTT
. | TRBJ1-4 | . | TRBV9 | CASSAPRGGYNEKLFF | TGTGCCAGCAGCGCCCCCAGGGGAGGGTATAATGAAAAACTGTTTTTT
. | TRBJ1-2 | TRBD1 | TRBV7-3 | CASSSPRQGSTLGYTF | TGTGCCAGCAGCTCTCCCCGACAGGGCTCCACCCTCGGCTACACCTTC
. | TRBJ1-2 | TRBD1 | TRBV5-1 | CASSPTGTGYGYTF | TGCGCCAGCAGCCCGACCGGGACAGGCTATGGCTACACCTTC
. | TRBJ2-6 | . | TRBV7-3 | CASSLTGGPSGANVLTF | TGTGCCAGCAGCTTAACGGGGGGGCCCTCTGGGGCCAACGTCCTGACTTTC
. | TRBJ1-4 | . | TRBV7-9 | CASSSRQPTNEKLFF | TGTGCCAGCAGCTCACGACAGCCTACTAATGAAAAACTGTTTTTT
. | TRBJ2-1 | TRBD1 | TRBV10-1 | CASSPGQGQFF | TGCGCCAGCAGTCCGGGACAGGGACAGTTCTTC
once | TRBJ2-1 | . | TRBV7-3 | CASSLNSYNEQFF | TGTGCCAGCAGCTTAAATAGCTACAATGAGCAGTTCTTC
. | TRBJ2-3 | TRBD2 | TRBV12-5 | CASAPRRGAADTQYF | TGTGCTAGTGCCCCTCGGCGGGGGGCGGCGGATACGCAGTATTTT
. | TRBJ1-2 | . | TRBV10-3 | CAISASGENYGYTF | TGTGCCATCAGTGCCTCCGGGGAGAACTATGGCTACACCTTC
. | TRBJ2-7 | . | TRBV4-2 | CASSPPGAFDEQYF | TGTGCCAGCAGCCCTCCTGGGGCATTCGACGAGCAGTACTTC
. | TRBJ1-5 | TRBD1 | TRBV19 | CASRPGQYQPQHF | TGTGCCAGTAGACCGGGACAGTATCAGCCCCAGCATTTT
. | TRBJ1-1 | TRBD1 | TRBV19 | CASSTGQGAGEAFF | TGTGCCAGTAGTACCGGACAGGGGGCAGGTGAAGCTTTCTTT
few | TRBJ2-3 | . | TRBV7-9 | CASSPAGTDTQYF | TGTGCCAGCAGTCCAGCGGGCACAGATACGCAGTATTTT
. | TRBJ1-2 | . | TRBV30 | CAWVRGRGYTF | TGTGCCTGGGTCAGGGGTCGCGGCTACACCTTC
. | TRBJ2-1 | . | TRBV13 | CASSVSGYKFF | TGTGCCAGCAGCGTTTCAGGGTACAAGTTCTTC
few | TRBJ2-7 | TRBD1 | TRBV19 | CASSKGQGVFEQYF | TGTGCCAGTAGTAAGGGACAGGGTGTTTTCGAGCAGTACTTC
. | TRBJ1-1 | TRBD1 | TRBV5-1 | CASSDNRGGKTEAFF | TGCGCCAGCAGCGATAACAGGGGCGGGAAAACTGAAGCTTTCTTT
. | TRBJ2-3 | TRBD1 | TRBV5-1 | CASSPDRGVVDTQYF | TGCGCCAGCAGCCCCGACAGGGGGGTAGTAGATACGCAGTATTTT
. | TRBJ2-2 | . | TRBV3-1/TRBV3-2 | CASSQEWVRLGSARGELFF | TGTGCCAGCAGCCAAGAATGGGTGAGGCTTGGTTCTGCTCGCGGGGAGCTGTTTTTT
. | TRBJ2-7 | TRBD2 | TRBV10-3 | CAISAAGRVDEQYF | TGTGCCATCAGTGCCGCAGGGAGGGTCGACGAGCAGTACTTC
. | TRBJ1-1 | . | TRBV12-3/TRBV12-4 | CASTPRGWAEAFF | TGTGCCAGCACCCCCAGGGGATGGGCTGAAGCTTTCTTT
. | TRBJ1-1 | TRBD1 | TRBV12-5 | CASGPHPQGVNTEAFF | TGTGCTAGTGGTCCTCACCCCCAGGGGGTGAACACTGAAGCTTTCTTT
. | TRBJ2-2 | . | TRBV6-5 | CASSYERDTGELFF | TGTGCCAGCAGTTACGAGAGAGACACCGGGGAGCTGTTTTTT